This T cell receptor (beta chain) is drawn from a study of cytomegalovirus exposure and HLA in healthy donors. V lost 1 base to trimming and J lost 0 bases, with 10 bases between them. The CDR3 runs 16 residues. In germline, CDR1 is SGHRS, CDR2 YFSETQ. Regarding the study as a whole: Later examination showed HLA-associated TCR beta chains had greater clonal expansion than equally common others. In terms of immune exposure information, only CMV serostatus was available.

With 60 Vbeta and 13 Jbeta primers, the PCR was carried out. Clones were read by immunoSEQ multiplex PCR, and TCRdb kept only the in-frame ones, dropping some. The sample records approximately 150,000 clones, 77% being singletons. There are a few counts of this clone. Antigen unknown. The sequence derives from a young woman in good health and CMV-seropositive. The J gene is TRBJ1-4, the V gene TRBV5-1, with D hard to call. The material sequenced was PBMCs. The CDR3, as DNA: TGCGCCAGCAGCTTGCTCACACCCGCAACTAATGAAAAACTGTTTTTT. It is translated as CASSLLTPATNEKLFF. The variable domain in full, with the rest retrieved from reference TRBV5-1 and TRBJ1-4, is KAGVTQTPRYLIKTRGQQVTLSCSPISGHRSVSWYQQTPGQGLQFLFEYFSETQRNKGNFPGRFSGRQFSNSRSEMNVSTLELGDSALYLCASSLLTPATNEKLFFGSGTQLSVL.